The clone carrying this T cell receptor (beta chain) came up a few times. Source study methods: Amplification of reference gene primers was used by the study to estimate nucleated cell counts. Using immunoSEQ multiplex PCR, the repertoire was profiled, and TCRdb retains in-frame clones only, with some absent. D and trimming were read from the DNA, whereas the V and J calls and clone size are those reported in that table. The repertoire includes tens of thousands of clones, over 80% of them detected once, and roughly 5% sits in the top ten. The data were taken from a study of blood T cell repertoires in COVID-19. Study at large: The United States, Italy and Spain supplied acute and convalescent COVID-19 samples. T cells, B-cell-depleted T cells, or PBMCs provided the cDNA or gDNA that served as material.

Germline assignment: CDR1 ENHRY and CDR2 SYGVKD. Deletions cut 6 bases from V and 3 bases from J, with 12 bases between. The CDR3 covers 14 residues. The TCR sequence derives from a man aged 50 to 60 with active COVID-19. Sequencing was performed on peripheral blood. The rearrangement joins TRBV10-3 to TRBJ2-1, with D possibly being TRBD2 (5 bases). The CDR3 region has the DNA TGTGCCATCAGATATAGCGAAGTCTACAATGAGCAGTTCTTC. Its translation: CAIRYSEVYNEQFF.